This T cell receptor beta chain came from a study of OX40 agonist ivuxolimab in advanced cancers. Data came from immunoSEQ multiplex PCR; TCRdb stores just in-frame clones and leaves some out. The sample consists of about 76,000 clones, about 87% of them appearing once. Germline CDR1 SGHRS, CDR2 YFSETQ. Trimming cost V 4 bases and J 4 bases; bases outside gene matches: 11. The CDR3 covers 16 residues. The rearrangement joins TRBV5-1 to TRBJ2-7; 10 bases line up with TRBD2. The sequence came from an adult with an advanced solid tumor such as melanoma, head and neck, liver or kidney cancer. The sample in question was CD4+ or CD8+ T cells sorted from blood, obtained in a trial of the OX40 agonist ivuxolimab. This CDR3 reads CASSLNLIAGGYEQYF. The CDR3 DNA reads TGCGCCAGCAGCCTGAATTTAATAGCGGGAGGATACGAGCAGTACTTC.